Listed here is a single TCR beta chain. Its matching antigen is unknown. The data were obtained in a study of shared clonotypes between healthy human individuals. Study-level background: The donor group consisted of two women and three men, aged 18 to 49. Every donor yielded three CD4 naive, three CD4 memory, two CD8 naive and one CD8 memory plate.

Negatively enriched CD4+ T cells were divided by CD45RA into naive and memory. Regarding the study as a whole: Naive CD4 clonotypes overlapped across several donors at about 5%.

Clones were read by immunoSEQ multiplex PCR, and TCRdb kept only the in-frame ones, dropping some. The profile shows a few hundred thousand clones, 97% of them singletons. The sample was naive CD4+ T cells sorted from blood. Subset noted: CD45RA+ positively selected. This clonotype was sampled from a woman in her 30s in good health.

CDR3: CASSTAGTSGYNEQFF. CDR3 nucleotides: TGTGCCAGCAGCACAGCCGGGACTAGCGGCTACAATGAGCAGTTCTTC. V usage is TRBV7-6 and J usage is TRBJ2-1, with 11 bases matching TRBD2. The V gene end was trimmed by 5 bases and the J gene end by 3 bases; junction bases not matched to a gene: 6. The CDR3 length is 16 residues. The germline gives CDR1 SGHVS, CDR2 FNYEAQ. The full variable domain, rest sourced from reference TRBV7-6 and TRBJ2-1, is GAGVSQSPRYKVTKRGQDVALRCDPISGHVSLYWYRQALGQGPEFLTYFNYEAQQDKSGLPNDRFSAERPEGSISTLTIQRTEQRDSAMYRCASSTAGTSGYNEQFFGPGTRLTVL.